This TCR beta chain is from a study of blood T cell repertoires in COVID-19. Study in general: Sources were T cells, B-cell-depleted T cells, or PBMCs; the material itself was cDNA or gDNA.

Per the authors' pipeline: Counts of nucleated cells, estimated from reference gene primer amplification, were obtained. TCRdb's table, derived via immunoSEQ multiplex PCR, lists solely in-frame clones and lacks some. From that table come the V and J calls and clone size; the DNA was used to work out D and trimming. The sample lists about 200,000 clones, about 83% occurring once. Germline V gives CDR1 MNHEY, CDR2 SVGAGI. V lost 2 bases, J lost 0 bases, and 13 bases lay in between. The CDR3 has 16 amino acids. The gene calls are TRBV6-5 and TRBJ1-1, with unresolved D. This TCR came from a man between 40 and 49 years old with acute COVID-19. The sample comprised PBMCs or T cells enriched from blood (not recorded which). For the CDR3, the DNA is TGTGCCAGCAGTTACAGTGGGCGCAACATGAACACTGAAGCTTTCTTT. Its translation: CASSYSGRNMNTEAFF.